This T cell receptor beta chain was captured by sequencing in a study of blood T cells in healthy people across ages. This clonotype was seen a few times. A second about 6 to 12 cycle PCR used barcoded and J-beta primers. One entry per CDR3 protein results from TCRdb running MiXCR on the 5' RACE reads. The sample lists 750,000 to 950,000 distinct CDR3 sequences; roughly 28% were seen once. These data were likewise used in another study, on T cells of mothers and their children.

The sequenced sample consisted of blood. This receptor was identified in a woman aged 40 to 55 in good health.

The CDR3 DNA reads as TGCGCCAGCAGCGCAGAAGTCTCCTATAATTCACCCCTCCACTTT. Protein sequence: CASSAEVSYNSPLHF. V usage is TRBV5-1 and J usage is TRBJ1-6; D remains ambiguous. Per germline, CDR1 SGHRS and CDR2 YFSETQ. The CDR3 is 15 residues long. The V end lost 4 bases, the J end lost 0 bases, and 8 bases lay between the germline ends.